This TCR beta chain was recovered during a study of blood T cells in healthy people across ages. The V gene's germline CDR1 is SGHRS and CDR2 YFSETQ. The CDR3 has 14 residues. Trimming removed 4 bases at V and 4 bases at J, with 11 bases between. A second 7 to 11 cycle PCR used barcoded and J-beta primers. TCRdb passed the 5' RACE reads through MiXCR, listing each CDR3 protein once. The sample yields approximately 900,000 distinct CDR3 sequences, 25% to 30% seen once. In addition, the sample was reused for a study of T cells of mothers and their children.

This receptor was obtained from a middle-aged woman in good health. This chain links TRBV5-1 with TRBJ1-4, with D hard to call. Sequenced sample: blood. The CDR3 DNA follows: TGCGCCAGCAGCCCGCAGGCGAATAATGAAAAACTGTTTTTT. Translation: CASSPQANNEKLFF.